This entry concerns a single TCR beta chain. These data are taken from a study of shared clonotypes between healthy human individuals. Every one of the donors was a Caucasian adult that lived in Nashville, Tennessee. Unmatched junction bases numbered 12, after V lost 8 bases and J lost 8 bases. Germline CDR1 and CDR2: LNHDA and SQIVND (reference sequence). The CDR3 runs 14 residues. Using immunoSEQ multiplex PCR, the repertoire was profiled, and TCRdb retains in-frame clones only, with some absent. This sample has approximately 320,000 clones, with approximately 74% found just once. Sequencing was carried out using memory CD4+ T cells sorted from blood. The subset denotes: CD45RA-negative fraction. The chain employs TRBV19 and TRBJ2-1; 7 positions match TRBD2. This sequence originates from a man aged 25-45 years in good health. The CDR3, as DNA: TGTGCCAGTTCCTGGGGCGGGAGTGCCGATGAGCAGTTCTTC. It codes for CASSWGGSADEQFF.